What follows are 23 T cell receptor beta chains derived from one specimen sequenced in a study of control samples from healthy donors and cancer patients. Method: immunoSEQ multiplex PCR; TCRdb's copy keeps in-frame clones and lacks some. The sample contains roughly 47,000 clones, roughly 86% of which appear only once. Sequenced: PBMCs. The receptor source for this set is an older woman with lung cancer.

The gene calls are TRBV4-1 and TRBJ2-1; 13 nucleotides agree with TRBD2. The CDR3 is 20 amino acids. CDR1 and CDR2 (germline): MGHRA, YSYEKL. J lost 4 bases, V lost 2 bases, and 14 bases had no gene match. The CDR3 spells CASSQPLRTSGSKRYNEQFF. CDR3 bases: TGCGCCAGCAGCCAACCCCTACGGACTAGCGGGAGTAAAAGATACAATGAGCAGTTCTTC.

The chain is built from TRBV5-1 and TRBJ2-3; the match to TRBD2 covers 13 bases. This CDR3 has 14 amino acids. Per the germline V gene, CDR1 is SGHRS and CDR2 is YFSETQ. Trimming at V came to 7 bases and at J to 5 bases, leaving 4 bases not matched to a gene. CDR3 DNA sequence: TGCGCCAGCGGACTAGCGGGAGAGGGAGATACGCAGTATTTT. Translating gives CASGLAGEGDTQYF.

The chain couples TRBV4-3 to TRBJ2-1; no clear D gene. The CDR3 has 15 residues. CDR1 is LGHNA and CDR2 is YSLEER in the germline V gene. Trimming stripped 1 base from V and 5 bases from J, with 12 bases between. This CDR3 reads CASSQGPVNHNEQFF. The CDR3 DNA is TGCGCCAGCAGCCAAGGGCCCGTGAACCACAATGAGCAGTTCTTC.

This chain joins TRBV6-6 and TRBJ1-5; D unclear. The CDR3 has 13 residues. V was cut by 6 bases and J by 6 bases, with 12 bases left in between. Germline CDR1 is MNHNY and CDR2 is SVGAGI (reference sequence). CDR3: CASRQGPTQPQHF. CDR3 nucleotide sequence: TGTGCCAGCAGGCAAGGTCCGACTCAGCCCCAGCATTTT.

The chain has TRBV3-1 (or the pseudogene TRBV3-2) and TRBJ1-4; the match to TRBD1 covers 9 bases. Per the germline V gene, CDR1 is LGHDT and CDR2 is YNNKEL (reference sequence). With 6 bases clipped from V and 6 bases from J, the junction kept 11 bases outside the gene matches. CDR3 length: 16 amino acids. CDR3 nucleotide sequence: TGTGCCAGCAGGCCCTTCGGGACAGGGCATGATGAAAAACTGTTTTTT. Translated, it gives CASRPFGTGHDEKLFF.

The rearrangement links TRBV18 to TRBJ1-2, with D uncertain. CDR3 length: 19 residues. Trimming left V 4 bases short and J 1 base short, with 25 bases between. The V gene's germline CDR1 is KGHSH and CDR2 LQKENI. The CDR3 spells CASSRDSPDGGPINYGYTF. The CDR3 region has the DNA TGTGCCAGCTCACGAGATTCTCCAGACGGAGGACCTATTAACTATGGCTACACCTTC.

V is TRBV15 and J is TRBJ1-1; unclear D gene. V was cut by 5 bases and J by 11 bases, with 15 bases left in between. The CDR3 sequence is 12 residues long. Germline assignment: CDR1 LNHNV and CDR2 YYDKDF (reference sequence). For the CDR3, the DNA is TGTGCCACCAGCTCCCGGGCCGGCGCGGCTTTCTTT. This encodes CATSSRAGAAFF. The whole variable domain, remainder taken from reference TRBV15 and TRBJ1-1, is DAMVIQNPRYQVTQFGKPVTLSCSQTLNHNVMYWYQQKSSQAPKLLFHYYDKDFNNEADTPDNFQSRRPNTSFCFLDIRSPGLGDTAMYLCATSSRAGAAFFGQGTRLTVV.

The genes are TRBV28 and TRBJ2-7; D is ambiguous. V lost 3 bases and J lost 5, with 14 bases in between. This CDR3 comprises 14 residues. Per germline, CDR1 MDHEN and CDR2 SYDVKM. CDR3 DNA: TGTGCCAGCAGTTTTGGGCCGGTCCGGGACGAGCAGTACTTC. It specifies CASSFGPVRDEQYF.

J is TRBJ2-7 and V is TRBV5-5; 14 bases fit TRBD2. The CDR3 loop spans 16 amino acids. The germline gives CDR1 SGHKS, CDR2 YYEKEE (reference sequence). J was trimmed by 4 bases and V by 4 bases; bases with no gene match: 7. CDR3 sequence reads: CASSVGLAGDLYEQYF. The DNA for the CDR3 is TGTGCCAGCAGCGTGGGACTAGCGGGAGATTTGTACGAGCAGTACTTC.

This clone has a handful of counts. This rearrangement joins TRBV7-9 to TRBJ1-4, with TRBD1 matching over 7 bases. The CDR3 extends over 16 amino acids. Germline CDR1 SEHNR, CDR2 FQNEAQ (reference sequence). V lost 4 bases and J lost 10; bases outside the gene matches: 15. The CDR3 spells CASSSHRQGVIAKLFF. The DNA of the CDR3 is TGTGCCAGCAGCTCCCACCGACAGGGAGTAATTGCAAAACTGTTTTTT.

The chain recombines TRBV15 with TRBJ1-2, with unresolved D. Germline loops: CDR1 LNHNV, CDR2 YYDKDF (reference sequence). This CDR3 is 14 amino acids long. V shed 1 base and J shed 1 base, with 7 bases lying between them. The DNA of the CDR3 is TGTGCCACCAGCAGAGGGTACAGTAACTATGGCTACACCTTC. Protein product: CATSRGYSNYGYTF. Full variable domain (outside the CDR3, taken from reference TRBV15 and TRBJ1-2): DAMVIQNPRYQVTQFGKPVTLSCSQTLNHNVMYWYQQKSSQAPKLLFHYYDKDFNNEADTPDNFQSRRPNTSFCFLDIRSPGLGDTAMYLCATSRGYSNYGYTFGSGTRLTVV.

The CDR3 region is CSASRQLGTGELFF. The CDR3 DNA is TGCAGTGCTAGTAGACAGTTGGGCACCGGGGAGCTGTTTTTT. V is TRBV20-1 and J is TRBJ2-2; TRBD1 is a possible D gene (5 bases). Germline CDR1 is DFQATT and CDR2 is SNEGSKA (reference sequence). The CDR3 has 14 amino acids. Between the trimmed V and J ends, which lost 3 bases and 4 bases, there was a span of 12 bases.

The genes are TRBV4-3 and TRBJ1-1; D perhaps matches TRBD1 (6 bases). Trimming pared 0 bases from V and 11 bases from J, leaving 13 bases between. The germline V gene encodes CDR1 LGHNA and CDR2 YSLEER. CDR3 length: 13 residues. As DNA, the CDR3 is TGCGCCAGCAGCCAAGACCAAAACAGGGCTGCTTTCTTT. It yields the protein CASSQDQNRAAFF.

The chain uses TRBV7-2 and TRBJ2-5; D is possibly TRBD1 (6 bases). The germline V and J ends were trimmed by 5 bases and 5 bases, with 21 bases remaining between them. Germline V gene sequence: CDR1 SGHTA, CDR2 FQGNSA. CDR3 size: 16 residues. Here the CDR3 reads CASSHNWGQRGETQYF. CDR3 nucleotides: TGTGCCAGCAGCCATAACTGGGGGCAGCGTGGGGAGACCCAGTACTTC. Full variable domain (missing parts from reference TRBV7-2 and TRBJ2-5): GAGVSQSPSNKVTEKGKDVELRCDPISGHTALYWYRQSLGQGLEFLIYFQGNSAPDKSGLPSDRFSAERTGGSVSTLTIQRTQQEDSAVYLCASSHNWGQRGETQYFGPGTRLLVL.

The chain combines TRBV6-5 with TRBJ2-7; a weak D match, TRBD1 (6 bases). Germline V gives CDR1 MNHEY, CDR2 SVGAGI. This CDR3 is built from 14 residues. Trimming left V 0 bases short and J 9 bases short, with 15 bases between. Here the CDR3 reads CASSYSSGQTGQYF. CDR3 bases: TGTGCCAGCAGTTACTCGTCGGGACAAACGGGGCAGTACTTC.

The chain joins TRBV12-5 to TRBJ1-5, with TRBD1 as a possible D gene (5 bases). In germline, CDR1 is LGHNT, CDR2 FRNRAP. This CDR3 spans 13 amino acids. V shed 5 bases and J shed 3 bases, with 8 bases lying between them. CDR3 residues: CASGPGPNQPQHF. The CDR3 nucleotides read TGTGCTAGTGGTCCGGGGCCCAATCAGCCCCAGCATTTT. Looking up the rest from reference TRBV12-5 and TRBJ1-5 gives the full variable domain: DARVTQTPRHKVTEMGQEVTMRCQPILGHNTVFWYRQTMMQGLELLAYFRNRAPLDDSGMPKDRFSAEMPDATLATLKIQPSEPRDSAVYFCASGPGPNQPQHFGDGTRLSIL.

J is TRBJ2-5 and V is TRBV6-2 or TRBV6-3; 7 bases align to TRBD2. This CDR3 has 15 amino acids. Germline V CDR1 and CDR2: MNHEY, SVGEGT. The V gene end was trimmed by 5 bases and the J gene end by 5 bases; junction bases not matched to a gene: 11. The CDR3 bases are TGTGCCAGCAGTACACGGGACTACCAATGGGAGACCCAGTACTTC. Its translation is CASSTRDYQWETQYF.

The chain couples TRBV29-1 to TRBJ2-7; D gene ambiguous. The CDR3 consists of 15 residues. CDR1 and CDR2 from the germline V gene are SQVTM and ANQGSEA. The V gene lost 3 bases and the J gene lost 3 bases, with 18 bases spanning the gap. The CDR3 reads CSVDWGEAALYEQYF. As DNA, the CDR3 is TGCAGCGTTGATTGGGGTGAGGCGGCCCTCTACGAGCAGTACTTC.

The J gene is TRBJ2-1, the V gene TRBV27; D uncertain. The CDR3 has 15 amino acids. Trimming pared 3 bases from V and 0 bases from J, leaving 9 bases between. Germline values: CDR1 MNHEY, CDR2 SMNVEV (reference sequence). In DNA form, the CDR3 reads TGTGCCAGCAGTTTTTGGGTGGGCTCCTACAATGAGCAGTTCTTC. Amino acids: CASSFWVGSYNEQFF.

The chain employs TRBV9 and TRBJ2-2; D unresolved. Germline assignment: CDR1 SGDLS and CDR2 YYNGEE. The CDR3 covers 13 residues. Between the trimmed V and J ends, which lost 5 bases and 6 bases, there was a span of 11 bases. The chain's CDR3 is CASSVVGSGELFF. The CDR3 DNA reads TGTGCCAGCAGTGTCGTGGGTTCCGGGGAGCTGTTTTTT.

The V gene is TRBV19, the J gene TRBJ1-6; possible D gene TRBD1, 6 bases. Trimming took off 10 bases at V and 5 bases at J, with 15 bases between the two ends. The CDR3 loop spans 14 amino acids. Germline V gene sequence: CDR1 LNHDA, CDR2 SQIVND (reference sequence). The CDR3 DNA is TGTGCCACCGCCGGGACAATGGATAATTCACCCCTCCACTTT. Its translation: CATAGTMDNSPLHF.

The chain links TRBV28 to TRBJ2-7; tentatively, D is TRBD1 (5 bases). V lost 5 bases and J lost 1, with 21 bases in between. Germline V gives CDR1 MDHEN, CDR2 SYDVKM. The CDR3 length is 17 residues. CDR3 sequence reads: CASSTQVARKGSYEQYF. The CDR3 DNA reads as TGTGCCAGCAGTACCCAGGTGGCGCGAAAGGGGTCCTACGAGCAGTACTTC.

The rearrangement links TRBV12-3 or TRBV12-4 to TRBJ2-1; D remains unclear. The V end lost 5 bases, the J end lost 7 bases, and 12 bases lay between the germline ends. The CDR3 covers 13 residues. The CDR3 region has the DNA TGTGCCAGCAGTGCAAGGGTGCCGAATGAGCAGTTCTTC. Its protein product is CASSARVPNEQFF.